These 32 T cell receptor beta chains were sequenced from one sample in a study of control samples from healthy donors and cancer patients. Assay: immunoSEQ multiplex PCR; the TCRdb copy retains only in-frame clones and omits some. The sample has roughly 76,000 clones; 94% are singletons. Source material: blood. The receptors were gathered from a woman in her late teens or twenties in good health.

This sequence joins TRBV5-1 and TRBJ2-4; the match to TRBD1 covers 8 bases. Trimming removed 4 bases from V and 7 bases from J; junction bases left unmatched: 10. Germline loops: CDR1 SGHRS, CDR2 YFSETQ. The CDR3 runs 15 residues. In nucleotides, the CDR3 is TGCGCCAGCAGCGTAGAAACAGGGGGGCGGAACATTCAGTACTTC. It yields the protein CASSVETGGRNIQYF.

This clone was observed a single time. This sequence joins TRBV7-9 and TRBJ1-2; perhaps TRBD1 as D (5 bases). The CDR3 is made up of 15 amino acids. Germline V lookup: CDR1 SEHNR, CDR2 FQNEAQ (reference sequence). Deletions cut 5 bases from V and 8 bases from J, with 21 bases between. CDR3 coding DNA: TGTGCCAGCAGCCTGCTAGACCAGGGAGGGGACGGCTACACCTTC. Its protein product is CASSLLDQGGDGYTF.

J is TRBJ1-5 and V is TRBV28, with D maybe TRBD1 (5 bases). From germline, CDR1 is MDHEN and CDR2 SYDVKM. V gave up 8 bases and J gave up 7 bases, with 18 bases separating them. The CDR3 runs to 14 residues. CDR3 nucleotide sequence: TGTGCCAGCCATTGGGGGGGGTCGGGACAGCCCCAGCATTTT. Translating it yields CASHWGGSGQPQHF.

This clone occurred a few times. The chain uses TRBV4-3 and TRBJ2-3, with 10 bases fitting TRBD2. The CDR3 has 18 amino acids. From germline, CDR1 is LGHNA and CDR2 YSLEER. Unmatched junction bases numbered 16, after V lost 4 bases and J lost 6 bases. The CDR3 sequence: CASSPKAGLAGARDTQYF. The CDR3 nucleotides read TGCGCCAGCAGCCCGAAAGCCGGCCTAGCGGGAGCACGGGATACGCAGTATTTT.

CDR3 sequence (DNA): TGTGCCAGCAGCTTAACCCGGGGGAACACTGAAGCTTTCTTT. The encoded protein is CASSLTRGNTEAFF. The J gene is TRBJ1-1, the V gene TRBV7-9; D gene uncertain. The CDR3 loop spans 14 amino acids. The V gene lost 2 bases and the J gene lost 1 base, with 8 bases spanning the gap. Germline V CDR1 and CDR2: SEHNR, FQNEAQ (reference sequence).

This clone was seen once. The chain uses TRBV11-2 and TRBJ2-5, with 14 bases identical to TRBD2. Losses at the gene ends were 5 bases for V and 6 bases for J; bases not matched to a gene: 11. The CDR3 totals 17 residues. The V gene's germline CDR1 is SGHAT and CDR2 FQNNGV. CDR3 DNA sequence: TGTGCCAGCAGCCTGCTAGGGACTAGCGGGAGTGCGCAGACCCAGTACTTC. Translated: CASSLLGTSGSAQTQYF.

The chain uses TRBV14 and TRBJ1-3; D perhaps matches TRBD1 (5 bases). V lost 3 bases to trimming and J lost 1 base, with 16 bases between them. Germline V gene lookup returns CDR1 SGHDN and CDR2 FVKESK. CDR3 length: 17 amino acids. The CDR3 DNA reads TGTGCCAGCAGCCACCACGCCGGGGGAGCATCTGGAAACACCATATATTTT. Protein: CASSHHAGGASGNTIYF. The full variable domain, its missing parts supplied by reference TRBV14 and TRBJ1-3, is EAGVTQFPSHSVIEKGQTVTLRCDPISGHDNLYWYRRVMGKEIKFLLHFVKESKQDESGMPNNRFLAERTGGTYSTLKVQPAELEDSGVYFCASSHHAGGASGNTIYFGEGSWLTVV.

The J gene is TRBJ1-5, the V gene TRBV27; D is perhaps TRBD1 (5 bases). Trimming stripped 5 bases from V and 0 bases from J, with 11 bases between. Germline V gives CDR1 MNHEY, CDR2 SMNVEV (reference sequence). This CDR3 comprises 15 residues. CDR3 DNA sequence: TGTGCCAGCAGTGAACGACAGAATAGCAATCAGCCCCAGCATTTT. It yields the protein CASSERQNSNQPQHF.

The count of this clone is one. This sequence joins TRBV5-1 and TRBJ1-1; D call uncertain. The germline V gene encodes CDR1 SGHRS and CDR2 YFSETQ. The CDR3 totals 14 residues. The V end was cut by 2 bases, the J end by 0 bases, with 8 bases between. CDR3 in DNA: TGCGCCAGCAGCTTAAAAAGGGTGAACACTGAAGCTTTCTTT. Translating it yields CASSLKRVNTEAFF.

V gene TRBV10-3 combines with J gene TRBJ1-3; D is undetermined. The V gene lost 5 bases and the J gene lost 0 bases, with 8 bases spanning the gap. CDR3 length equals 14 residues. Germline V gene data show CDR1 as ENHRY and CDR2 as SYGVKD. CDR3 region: CAISSLSSGNTIYF. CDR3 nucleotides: TGTGCCATCAGTTCCCTGAGCTCTGGAAACACCATATATTTT.

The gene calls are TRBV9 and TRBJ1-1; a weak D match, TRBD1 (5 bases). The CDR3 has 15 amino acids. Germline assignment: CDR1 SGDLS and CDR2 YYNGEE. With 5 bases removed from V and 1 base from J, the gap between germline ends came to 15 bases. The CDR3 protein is CASRNLARGNTEAFF. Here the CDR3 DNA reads TGTGCCAGCAGAAACCTAGCGAGGGGGAACACTGAAGCTTTCTTT.

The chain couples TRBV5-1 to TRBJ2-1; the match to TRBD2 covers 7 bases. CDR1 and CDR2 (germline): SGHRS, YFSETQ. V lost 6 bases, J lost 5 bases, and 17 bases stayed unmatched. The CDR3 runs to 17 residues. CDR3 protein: CASNTPFLAGGNNEQFF. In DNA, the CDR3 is TGCGCCAGCAACACACCCTTCTTAGCGGGTGGAAACAATGAGCAGTTCTTC.

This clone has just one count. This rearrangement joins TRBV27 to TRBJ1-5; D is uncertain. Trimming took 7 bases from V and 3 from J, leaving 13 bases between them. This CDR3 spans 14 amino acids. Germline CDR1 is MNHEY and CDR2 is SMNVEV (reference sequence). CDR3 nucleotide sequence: TGTGCCAGCACCGCTTACGGGGACAATCAGCCCCAGCATTTT. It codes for CASTAYGDNQPQHF.

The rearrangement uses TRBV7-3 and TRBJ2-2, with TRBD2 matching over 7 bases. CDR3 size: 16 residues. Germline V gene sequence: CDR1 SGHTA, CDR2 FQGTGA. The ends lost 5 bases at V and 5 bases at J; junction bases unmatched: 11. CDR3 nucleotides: TGTGCCAGCAGCCGGGGACCCGTAGCGGGTACCGGGGAGCTGTTTTTT. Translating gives CASSRGPVAGTGELFF.

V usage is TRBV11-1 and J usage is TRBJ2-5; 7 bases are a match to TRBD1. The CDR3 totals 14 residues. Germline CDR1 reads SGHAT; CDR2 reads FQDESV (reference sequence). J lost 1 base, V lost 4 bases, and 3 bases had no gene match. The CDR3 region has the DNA TGTGCCAGCAGCTCGGGACAGCCCCAAGAGACCCAGTACTTC. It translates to CASSSGQPQETQYF.

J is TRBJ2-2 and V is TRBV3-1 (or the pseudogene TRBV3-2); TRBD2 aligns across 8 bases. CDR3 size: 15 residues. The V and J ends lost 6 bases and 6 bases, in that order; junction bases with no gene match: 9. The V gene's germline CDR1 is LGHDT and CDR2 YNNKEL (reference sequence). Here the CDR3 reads CASRAPGLGAGELFF. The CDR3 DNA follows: TGTGCCAGCAGGGCTCCGGGACTAGGGGCCGGGGAGCTGTTTTTT.

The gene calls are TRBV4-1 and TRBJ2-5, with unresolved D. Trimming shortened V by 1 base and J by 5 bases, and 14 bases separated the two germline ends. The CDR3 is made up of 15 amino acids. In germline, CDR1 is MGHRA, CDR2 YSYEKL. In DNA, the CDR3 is TGCGCCAGCAGCCAAGGGTACTACCAGGAGGAGACCCAGTACTTC. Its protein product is CASSQGYYQEETQYF.

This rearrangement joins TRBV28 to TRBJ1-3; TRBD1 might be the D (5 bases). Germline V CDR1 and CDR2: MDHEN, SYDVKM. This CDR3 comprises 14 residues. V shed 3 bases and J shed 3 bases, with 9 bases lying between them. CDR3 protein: CASSFGGGGNTIYF. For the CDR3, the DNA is TGTGCCAGCAGTTTTGGGGGTGGTGGAAACACCATATATTTT.

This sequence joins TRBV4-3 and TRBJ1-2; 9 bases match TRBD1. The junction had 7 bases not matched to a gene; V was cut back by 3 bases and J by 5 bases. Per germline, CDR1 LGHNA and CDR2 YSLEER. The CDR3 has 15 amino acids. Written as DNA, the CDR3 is TGCGCCAGCAGCCATCCGGGACAGGGTGAATATGGCTACACCTTC. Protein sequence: CASSHPGQGEYGYTF.

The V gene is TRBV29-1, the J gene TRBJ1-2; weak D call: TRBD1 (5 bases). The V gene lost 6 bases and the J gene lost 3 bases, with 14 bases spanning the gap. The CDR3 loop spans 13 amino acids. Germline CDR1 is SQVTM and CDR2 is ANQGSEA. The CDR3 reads CSVARGVDYGYTF. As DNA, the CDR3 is TGCAGCGTGGCTCGAGGGGTGGACTATGGCTACACCTTC.

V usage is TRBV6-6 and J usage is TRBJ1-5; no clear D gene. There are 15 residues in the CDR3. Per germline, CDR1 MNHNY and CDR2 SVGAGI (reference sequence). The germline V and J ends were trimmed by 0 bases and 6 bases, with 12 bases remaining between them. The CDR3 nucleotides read TGTGCCAGCAGTTACTCGAGGCCGGGAGGTCAGCCCCAGCATTTT. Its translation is CASSYSRPGGQPQHF.

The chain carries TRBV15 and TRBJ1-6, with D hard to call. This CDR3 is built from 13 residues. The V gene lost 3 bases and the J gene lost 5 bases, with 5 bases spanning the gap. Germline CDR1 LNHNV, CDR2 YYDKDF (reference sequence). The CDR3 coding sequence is TGTGCCACCAGCAGGGGAAATAATTCACCCCTCCACTTT. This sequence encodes CATSRGNNSPLHF.

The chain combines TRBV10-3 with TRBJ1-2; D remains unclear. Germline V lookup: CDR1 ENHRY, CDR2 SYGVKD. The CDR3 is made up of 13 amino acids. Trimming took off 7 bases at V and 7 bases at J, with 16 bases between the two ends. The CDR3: CAIKETLDLGYTF. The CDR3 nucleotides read TGTGCCATCAAGGAGACCCTTGACCTTGGCTACACCTTC.

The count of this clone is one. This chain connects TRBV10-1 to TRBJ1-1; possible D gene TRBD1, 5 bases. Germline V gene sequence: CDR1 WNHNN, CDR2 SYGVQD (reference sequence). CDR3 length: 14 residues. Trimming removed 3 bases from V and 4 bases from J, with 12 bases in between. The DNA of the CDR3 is TGCGCCAGCAGTGACAGGGCTTGGGGCACTGAAGCTTTCTTT. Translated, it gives CASSDRAWGTEAFF.

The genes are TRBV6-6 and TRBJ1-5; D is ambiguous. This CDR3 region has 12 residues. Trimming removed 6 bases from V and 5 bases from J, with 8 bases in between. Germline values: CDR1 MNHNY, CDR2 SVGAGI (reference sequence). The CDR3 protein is CASRKDDQPQHF. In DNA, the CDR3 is TGTGCCAGCAGGAAAGACGATCAGCCCCAGCATTTT.

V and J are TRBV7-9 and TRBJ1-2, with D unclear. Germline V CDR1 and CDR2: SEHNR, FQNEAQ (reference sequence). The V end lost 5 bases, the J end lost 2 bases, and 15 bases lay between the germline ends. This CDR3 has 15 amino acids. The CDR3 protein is CASSQIGPTNYGYTF. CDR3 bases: TGTGCCAGCAGCCAAATCGGGCCGACCAACTATGGCTACACCTTC.

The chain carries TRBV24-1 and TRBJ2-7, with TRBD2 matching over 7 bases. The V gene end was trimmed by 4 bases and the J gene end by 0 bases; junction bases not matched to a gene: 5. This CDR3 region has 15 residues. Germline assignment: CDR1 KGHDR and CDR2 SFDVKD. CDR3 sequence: CATSDSGKRSYEQYF. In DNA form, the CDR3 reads TGTGCCACCAGTGACAGCGGGAAGCGCTCCTACGAGCAGTACTTC.

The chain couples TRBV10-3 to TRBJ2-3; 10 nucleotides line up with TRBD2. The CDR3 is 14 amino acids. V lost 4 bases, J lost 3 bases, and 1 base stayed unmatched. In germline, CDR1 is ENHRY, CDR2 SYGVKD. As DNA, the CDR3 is TGTGCCATCAGTGGGACTAGCGGAACAGATACGCAGTATTTT. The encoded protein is CAISGTSGTDTQYF.

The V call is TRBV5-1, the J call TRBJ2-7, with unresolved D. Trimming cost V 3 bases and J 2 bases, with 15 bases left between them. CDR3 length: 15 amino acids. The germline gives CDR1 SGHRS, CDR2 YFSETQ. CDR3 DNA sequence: TGCGCCAGCAGCTCGACCGGGCTTGACACCTACGAGCAGTACTTC. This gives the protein CASSSTGLDTYEQYF.

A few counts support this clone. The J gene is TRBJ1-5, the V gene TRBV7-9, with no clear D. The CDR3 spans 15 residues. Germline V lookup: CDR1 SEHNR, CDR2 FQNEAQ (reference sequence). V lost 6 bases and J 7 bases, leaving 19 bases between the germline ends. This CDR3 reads CASSPASVGEQPQHF. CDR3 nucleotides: TGTGCCAGCAGTCCTGCTAGTGTCGGGGAACAGCCCCAGCATTTT.

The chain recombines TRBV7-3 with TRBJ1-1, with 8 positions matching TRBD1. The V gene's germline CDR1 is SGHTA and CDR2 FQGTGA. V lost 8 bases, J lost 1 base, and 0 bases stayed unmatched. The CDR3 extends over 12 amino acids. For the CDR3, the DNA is TGTGCCAGCGGACAGGGGAACACTGAAGCTTTCTTT. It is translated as CASGQGNTEAFF.

Here the CDR3 reads CASSDTKSRTGKPLYSNQPQHF. CDR3 sequence (DNA): TGCGCCAGCAGTGATACAAAGTCTCGGACAGGTAAACCCTTATATAGCAATCAGCCCCAGCATTTT. V usage is TRBV10-2 and J usage is TRBJ1-5; 7 nucleotides match TRBD1. The CDR3 has 22 amino acids. From germline, CDR1 is WSHSY and CDR2 SAAADI. V shed 3 bases, J shed 0 bases, and the junction held 23 bases outside the gene matches.